Listed below are T cell receptor beta chains from one sample, sequenced in a study of blood T cell repertoires in COVID-19. The data were produced by immunoSEQ multiplex PCR, yet TCRdb's version contains in-frame clones alone and is incomplete. The repertoire holds 250,000 to 350,000 clones, with 70% to 90% as singletons. Sequenced: peripheral blood. The source is a man aged 18 to 30 who had recovered from COVID-19. Each CDR3 is given with its conserved first and last residue. D genes are given only for firm matches. Clone size is given for some rows only: seen once, a few or many times, or a class if the clone is expanded.

v_call	clone_size	d_call	j_call	cdr3_nt	cdr3_aa
TRBV4-1	-	-	TRBJ2-2	TGCGCCAGCAGCCCTATAGTCACCGGGGAGCTGTTTTTT	CASSPIVTGELFF
TRBV10-3	-	TRBD1	TRBJ2-7	TGTGCCATCAGTGAGTTGGGACAGGGGGCGTACGAGCAGTACTTC	CAISELGQGAYEQYF
TRBV7-9	-	TRBD2	TRBJ2-1	TGTGCCAGCAGCCGGGGGGGACACCCTTACAATGAGCAGTTCTTC	CASSRGGHPYNEQFF
TRBV19	-	-	TRBJ1-6	TGTGCCAGTAGTATTTCCGGGAATTCACCCCTCCACTTT	CASSISGNSPLHF
TRBV27	-	-	TRBJ2-7	TGTGCCAGCTCCCTTGGCAGGGGCTACGAGCAGTACTTC	CASSLGRGYEQYF
TRBV9	-	TRBD2	TRBJ2-3	TGTGCCAGCAGCCTGCGAGGTGGACTAGACACAGATACGCAGTATTTT	CASSLRGGLDTDTQYF
TRBV12-3/TRBV12-4	-	-	TRBJ2-7	TGTGCCAGCAGCCCGACTAGCTACGAGCAGTACTTC	CASSPTSYEQYF
TRBV9	-	TRBD1	TRBJ2-1	TGTGCCAGCAGCGAGACCCGGGACAGACGGCAGTTCTTC	CASSETRDRRQFF
TRBV5-1	-	TRBD1	TRBJ2-3	TGCGCCAGCAGCTTGGACAGGGGCGCAGATACGCAGTATTTT	CASSLDRGADTQYF
TRBV19	once	TRBD1	TRBJ2-2	TGTGCCAGTAGTATTAGGACAGGCCCATACACCGGGGAGCTGTTTTTT	CASSIRTGPYTGELFF
TRBV27	-	-	TRBJ2-7	TGTGCCAGCAGTTTAACGATGGGGGCCATCGAGCAGTACTTC	CASSLTMGAIEQYF
TRBV27	-	-	TRBJ1-2	TGTGCCAGCAGTTTAGTTTACCCAGGGTCCCTAACTAACTATGGCTACACCTTC	CASSLVYPGSLTNYGYTF
TRBV7-3	-	TRBD2	TRBJ2-2	TGTGCCAGCAGCCCGCGGACGGGGGGGCCCACCGGGGAGCTGTTTTTT	CASSPRTGGPTGELFF
TRBV6-6	-	TRBD1	TRBJ1-2	TGTGCCAGCAGTCGTTCCGGGACAGGGGGCTTCCTATCTAGAGGCTACACCTTC	CASSRSGTGGFLSRGYTF
TRBV11-3	-	TRBD1	TRBJ2-1	TGTGCCAGCAGCTTGCCCCAGGGGGATGAGCAGTTCTTC	CASSLPQGDEQFF
TRBV3-1/TRBV3-2	-	TRBD2	TRBJ2-3	TGTGCCAGCAGCCAAGATGTAGGCAGGGTGGAACTAGCGGGAGGTGGAGATACGCAGTATTTT	CASSQDVGRVELAGGGDTQYF
TRBV29-1	-	-	TRBJ2-1	TGCAGCGTTGAAGAGCTAGACAGATACAATGAGCAGTTCTTC	CSVEELDRYNEQFF
TRBV25-1	-	-	TRBJ2-5	TGTGCCAGCAGTGGGGGCGGGACAGCTCCTGAAGAGACCCAGTACTTC	CASSGGGTAPEETQYF
TRBV19	-	-	TRBJ1-1	TGTGCCAGTAGTATAGCGGGGACTGGGAACACTGAAGCTTTCTTT	CASSIAGTGNTEAFF
TRBV5-6	once	TRBD1	TRBJ1-2	TGTGCCAGCAAAGACTCCCAGGGGGCGGTTACCCCCCACACCTTC	CASKDSQGAVTPHTF
TRBV7-2	-	TRBD1	TRBJ2-2	TGTGCCAGCAGCTCTCCAGACAGGGGGAACACCGGGGAGCTGTTTTTT	CASSSPDRGNTGELFF
TRBV3-1/TRBV3-2	-	TRBD1	TRBJ2-1	TGTGCCAGCAGCCAAGACGGGACAGGGGCCTACAATGAGCAGTTCTTC	CASSQDGTGAYNEQFF
TRBV7-2	-	TRBD2	TRBJ2-1	TGTGCCAGCAGCTTAGTGGGGACTAGCGGGAGTGGGAATGAGCAGTTCTTC	CASSLVGTSGSGNEQFF
TRBV7-8	-	TRBD1	TRBJ1-2	TGTGCCAGCAGCCCGAGGACAGGGAAGGATCATGGCTACACCTTC	CASSPRTGKDHGYTF
TRBV27	-	TRBD2	TRBJ2-3	TGTGCCAGCAGTCCCTCTAGCGGGGTTCCCACAGATACGCAGTATTTT	CASSPSSGVPTDTQYF
TRBV15	-	TRBD1	TRBJ2-7	TGTGCCACCAGCAGAGCAACAGGGGACGAGCAGTACTTC	CATSRATGDEQYF
TRBV2	once	-	TRBJ2-7	TGTGCCAGCAGTGAGGTGGCAGGCCCAGGGATGGAAGAGCAGTACTTC	CASSEVAGPGMEEQYF
TRBV19	once	-	TRBJ2-7	TGTGCCAGTAGTATAGGGCTCTTCTCCTACGAGCAGTACTTC	CASSIGLFSYEQYF
TRBV29-1	-	TRBD2	TRBJ2-7	TGCAGCGTTGAAGGTGCTAGCGGGCCAAGTGCCTACGAGCAGTACTTC	CSVEGASGPSAYEQYF
TRBV4-1	-	-	TRBJ2-2	TGCGCCAGCAGCCAAGGGCTCACCGGGGAGCTGTTTTTT	CASSQGLTGELFF
TRBV7-7	-	TRBD1	TRBJ1-2	TGTGCTAGCAGCTCCGCAGGGGGCAAATGGTTAAACTATGGCTACACCTTC	CASSSAGGKWLNYGYTF
TRBV11-2	-	TRBD1	TRBJ2-1	TGTGCCAGCAGCTTTCCGGGACAGGGGCGTGATGAGCAGTTCTTC	CASSFPGQGRDEQFF
TRBV6-5	-	TRBD1	TRBJ1-1	TGTGCCAGCAGTTACCACAGGGGAGGCACTGAAGCTTTCTTT	CASSYHRGGTEAFF
TRBV11-3	-	TRBD1	TRBJ2-1	TGTGCCAGCAGCGCCCGCTCCGGGACAGCTTACAATGAGCAGTTCTTC	CASSARSGTAYNEQFF
TRBV5-1	-	TRBD2	TRBJ2-1	TGCGCCAGCAGCCTCTGGACTAGCGGGGACCACAATGAGCAGTTCTTC	CASSLWTSGDHNEQFF
TRBV30	-	TRBD1	TRBJ1-1	TGTGCTTCGACAGGGATGGGGTTCACTGAAGCTTTCTTT	CASTGMGFTEAFF
TRBV7-2	-	TRBD2	TRBJ2-1	TGTGCCAGCAGCTTAGCCCTTCCGACTAGCCCCGCGCCTCGTAATGAGCAGTTCTTC	CASSLALPTSPAPRNEQFF
TRBV19	-	-	TRBJ2-1	TGTGCCAGTAGTAAGGACATCTCAAGGTATGAGCAGTTCTTC	CASSKDISRYEQFF
TRBV30	-	TRBD1	TRBJ1-2	TGTGCCTGGAGCTACCTCCACAGGGGCTATGGCTACACCTTC	CAWSYLHRGYGYTF
TRBV19	-	TRBD1	TRBJ1-1	TGTGCCAGTAGTATCATACCAGGGGGCTACACTGAAGCTTTCTTT	CASSIIPGGYTEAFF
TRBV15	-	-	TRBJ2-2	TGTGCCACCAGCAGATCCCCTTGGGAAGCGGGCCTAGAGAACACCGGGGAGCTGTTTTTT	CATSRSPWEAGLENTGELFF
TRBV29-1	-	TRBD2	TRBJ2-7	TGCAGCGTGCAGAGGGCTAGCGGTCCCTACGAGCAGTACTTC	CSVQRASGPYEQYF
TRBV2	-	-	TRBJ1-2	TGTGCCAGCAGTGCATCCAGTTATGGCTACACCTTC	CASSASSYGYTF